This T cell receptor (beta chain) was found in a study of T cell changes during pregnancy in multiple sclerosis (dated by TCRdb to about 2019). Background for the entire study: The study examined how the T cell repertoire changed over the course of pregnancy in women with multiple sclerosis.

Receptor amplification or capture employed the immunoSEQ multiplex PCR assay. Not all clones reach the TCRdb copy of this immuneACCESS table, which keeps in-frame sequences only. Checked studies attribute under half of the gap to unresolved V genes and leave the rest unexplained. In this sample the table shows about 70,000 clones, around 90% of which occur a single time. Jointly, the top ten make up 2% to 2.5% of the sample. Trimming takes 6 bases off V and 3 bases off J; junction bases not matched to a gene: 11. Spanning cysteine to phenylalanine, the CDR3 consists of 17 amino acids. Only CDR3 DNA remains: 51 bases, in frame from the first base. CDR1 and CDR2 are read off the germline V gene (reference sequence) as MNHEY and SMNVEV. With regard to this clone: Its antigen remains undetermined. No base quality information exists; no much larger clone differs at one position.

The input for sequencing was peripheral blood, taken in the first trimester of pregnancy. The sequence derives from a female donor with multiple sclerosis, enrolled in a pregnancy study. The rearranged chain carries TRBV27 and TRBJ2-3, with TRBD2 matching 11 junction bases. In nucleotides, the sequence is TGTGCCAGCAGCGCCGGGACTAGCGGACGGGGGACAGATACGCAGTATTTT. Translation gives CASSAGTSGRGTDTQYF.